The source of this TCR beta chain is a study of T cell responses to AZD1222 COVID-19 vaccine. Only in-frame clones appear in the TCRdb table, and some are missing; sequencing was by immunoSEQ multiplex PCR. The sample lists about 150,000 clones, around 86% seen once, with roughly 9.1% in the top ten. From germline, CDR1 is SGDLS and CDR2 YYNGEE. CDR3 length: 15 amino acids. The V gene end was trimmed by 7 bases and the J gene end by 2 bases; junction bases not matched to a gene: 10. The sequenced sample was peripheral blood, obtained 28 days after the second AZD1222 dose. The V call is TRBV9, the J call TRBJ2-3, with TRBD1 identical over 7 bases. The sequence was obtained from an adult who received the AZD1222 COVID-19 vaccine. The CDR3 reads CASATRQGNTDTQYF. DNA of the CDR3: TGTGCCAGCGCCACCCGACAGGGAAACACAGATACGCAGTATTTT.